The rows below give T cell receptor beta chains drawn from one sample of a study of chemoradiotherapy in HPV16-positive cancers. Here immunoSEQ multiplex PCR was the method, and the copy in TCRdb shows in-frame clones only, minus some. The table records 30,000 to 40,000 clones, around 92% of them present only once. The sample was blood, taken from a patient who underwent chemoradiotherapy. Receptors were obtained from a human donor with HPV-associated anogenital cancer. CDR3s include the opening cysteine and the closing phenylalanine or tryptophan. The D gene is left open where the match is weak. Clone size is stated in some rows and not others, as once, few, many or a class when expanded.

d_call j_call v_call clone_size cdr3_aa cdr3_nt
NA TRBJ1-1 TRBV29-1 NA CSVASRQGGTEAFF TGCAGCGTGGCCTCCCGTCAGGGTGGAACTGAAGCTTTCTTT
NA TRBJ1-2 TRBV9 NA CASSARQSAGNGYTF TGTGCCAGCAGCGCCCGACAGTCTGCCGGTAATGGCTACACCTTC
TRBD1 TRBJ1-1 TRBV9 NA CASSVVGQGNMNTEAFF TGTGCCAGCAGCGTAGTTGGACAGGGGAACATGAACACTGAAGCTTTCTTT
NA TRBJ1-5 TRBV7-9 NA CASSDKISGLWPQHF TGTGCCAGCAGCGATAAGATCAGCGGTCTCTGGCCCCAGCATTTT
NA TRBJ1-1 TRBV5-5 once CASSFGTPMNTEAFF TGTGCCAGCAGCTTCGGGACACCTATGAACACTGAAGCTTTCTTT
NA TRBJ2-3 TRBV6-1 NA CTSSHPQGRTDTQYF TGTACCAGCAGTCACCCCCAAGGTCGGACAGATACGCAGTATTTT
TRBD2 TRBJ2-7 TRBV7-3 NA CASSGAGGWDEQYF TGTGCCAGCAGCGGAGCGGGGGGCTGGGACGAGCAGTACTTC
NA TRBJ1-4 TRBV25-1 NA CASSAPATNEKLFF TGTGCCAGCAGCGCACCTGCAACTAATGAAAAACTGTTTTTT
NA TRBJ2-1 TRBV2 NA CASSESGITYNEQFF TGTGCCAGCAGTGAATCGGGGATCACCTACAATGAGCAGTTCTTC
TRBD1 TRBJ1-4 TRBV6-6 NA CASSLRGTGNEKLFF TGTGCCAGCAGCCTCCGTGGGACAGGGAATGAAAAACTGTTTTTT
NA TRBJ1-3 TRBV18 once CASSISKSGNTIYF TGTGCCAGCTCAATTTCCAAATCTGGAAACACCATATATTTT
NA TRBJ1-1 TRBV12-5 NA CASAMNTEAFF TGTGCTAGTGCTATGAACACTGAAGCTTTCTTT
NA TRBJ2-1 TRBV7-2 NA CASSPRFGTSYNEQFF TGTGCCAGCAGCCCTAGGTTCGGGACCTCCTACAATGAGCAGTTCTTC
NA TRBJ2-3 TRBV19 NA CASSSRQGGFTDTQYF TGTGCCAGTAGTTCTCGACAGGGAGGGTTCACAGATACGCAGTATTTT
NA TRBJ1-2 TRBV19 NA CASSIGFPHYGYTF TGTGCCAGTAGTATTGGGTTCCCTCACTATGGCTACACCTTC
NA TRBJ1-2 TRBV6-5 NA CASRNKDRAYGYTF TGTGCCAGCAGAAATAAGGACAGAGCTTATGGCTACACCTTC
NA TRBJ1-1 TRBV4-1 once CASSLPESGLDTEAFF TGCGCCAGCAGCCTGCCCGAGTCAGGCCTGGACACTGAAGCTTTCTTT
NA TRBJ1-1 TRBV7-8 once CASSLSLGTEAFF TGTGCCAGCAGCTTATCGCTCGGAACTGAAGCTTTCTTT
TRBD2 TRBJ2-1 TRBV4-2 NA CASSLFAGGVDNEQFF TGTGCCAGCAGCCTCTTCGCGGGGGGAGTCGACAATGAGCAGTTCTTC
TRBD2 TRBJ2-5 TRBV7-8 NA CASSLLNGVAGGQETQYF TGTGCCAGCAGCCTTCTCAATGGGGTAGCGGGGGGGCAAGAGACCCAGTACTTC
TRBD1 TRBJ1-2 TRBV5-6 once CASSSSDRGLGYTF TGTGCCAGCAGCTCCTCGGACAGGGGGCTTGGCTACACCTTC
TRBD1 TRBJ2-5 TRBV10-2 NA CASGDRGPRQETQYF TGCGCCAGCGGAGACAGGGGACCACGACAAGAGACCCAGTACTTC
TRBD2 TRBJ2-2 TRBV27 NA CASSQYGLAGGNTGELFF TGTGCCAGCAGTCAATACGGACTAGCGGGGGGGAACACCGGGGAGCTGTTTTTT
NA TRBJ2-3 TRBV7-2 NA CASRGVYPDTQYF TGTGCCAGCAGAGGAGTTTACCCAGATACGCAGTATTTT
TRBD1 TRBJ1-2 TRBV5-1 NA CASSLTAGTDMGYTF TGCGCCAGCAGCTTGACGGCCGGGACAGATATGGGCTACACCTTC